This T cell receptor beta chain came from a study of blood T cells in healthy people across ages. With a J-beta primer mix and a sample-barcoded 5' primer, a second PCR ran about 7 to 12 cycles. TCRdb re-analysed the 5' RACE reads in MiXCR, keeping a single row per CDR3 protein. This sample has about 1.4 million distinct CDR3 sequences; roughly 60% occur once, and the top ten carry roughly 7%. The length of the CDR3 is 15 residues. Trimming stripped 3 bases from V and 2 bases from J, with 12 bases between. The sequencing input was blood. This clonotype was obtained from a man aged 18 to 29 in good health. The chain employs TRBV12-3 or TRBV12-4 and TRBJ2-3; D remains unclear. The CDR3 reads CASSLGYKHTDTQYF. CDR3 DNA: TGTGCCAGCAGTTTGGGATATAAACACACAGATACGCAGTATTTT.